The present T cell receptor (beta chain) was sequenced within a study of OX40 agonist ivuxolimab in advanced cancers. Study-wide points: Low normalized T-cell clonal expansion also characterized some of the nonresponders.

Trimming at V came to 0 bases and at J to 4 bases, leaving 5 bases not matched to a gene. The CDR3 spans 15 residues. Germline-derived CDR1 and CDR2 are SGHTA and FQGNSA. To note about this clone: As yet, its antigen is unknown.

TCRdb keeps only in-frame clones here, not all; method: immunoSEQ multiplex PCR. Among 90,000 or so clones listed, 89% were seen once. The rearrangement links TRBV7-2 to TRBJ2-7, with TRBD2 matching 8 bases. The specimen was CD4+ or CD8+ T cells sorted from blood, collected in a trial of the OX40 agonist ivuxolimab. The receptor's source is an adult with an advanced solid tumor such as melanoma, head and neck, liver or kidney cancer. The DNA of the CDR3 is TGTGCCAGCAGCTTAGCATCCAGCGGGGGATACGAGCAGTACTTC. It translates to CASSLASSGGYEQYF.